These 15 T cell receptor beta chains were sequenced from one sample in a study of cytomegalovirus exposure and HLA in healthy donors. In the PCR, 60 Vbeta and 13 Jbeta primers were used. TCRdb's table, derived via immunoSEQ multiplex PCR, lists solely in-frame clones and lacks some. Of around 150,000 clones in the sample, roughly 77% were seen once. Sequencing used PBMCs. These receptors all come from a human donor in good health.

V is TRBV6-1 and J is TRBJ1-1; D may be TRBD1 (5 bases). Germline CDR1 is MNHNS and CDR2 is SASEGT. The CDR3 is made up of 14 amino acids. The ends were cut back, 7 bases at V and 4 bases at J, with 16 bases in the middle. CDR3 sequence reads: CASKVNIGGTEAFF. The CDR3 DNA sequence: TGTGCCAGCAAAGTTAACATCGGGGGCACTGAAGCTTTCTTT.

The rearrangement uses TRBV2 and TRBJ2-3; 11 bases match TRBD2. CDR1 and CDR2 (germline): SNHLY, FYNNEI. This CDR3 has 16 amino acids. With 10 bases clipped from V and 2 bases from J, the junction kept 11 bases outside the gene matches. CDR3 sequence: CATDKSSGGPTDTQYF. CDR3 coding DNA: TGTGCCACCGATAAATCTAGCGGGGGGCCCACAGATACGCAGTATTTT.

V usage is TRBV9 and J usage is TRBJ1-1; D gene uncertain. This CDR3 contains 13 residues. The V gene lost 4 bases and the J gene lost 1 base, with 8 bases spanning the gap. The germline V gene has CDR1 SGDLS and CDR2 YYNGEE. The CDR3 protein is CASSLTANTEAFF. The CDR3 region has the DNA TGTGCCAGCAGCTTAACAGCGAACACTGAAGCTTTCTTT.

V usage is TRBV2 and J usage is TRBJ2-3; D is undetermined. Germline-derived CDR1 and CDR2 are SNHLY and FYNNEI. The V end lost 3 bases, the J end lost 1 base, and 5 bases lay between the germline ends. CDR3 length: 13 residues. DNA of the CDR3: TGTGCCAGCAGTGAGGGCGGCACAGATACGCAGTATTTT. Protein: CASSEGGTDTQYF.

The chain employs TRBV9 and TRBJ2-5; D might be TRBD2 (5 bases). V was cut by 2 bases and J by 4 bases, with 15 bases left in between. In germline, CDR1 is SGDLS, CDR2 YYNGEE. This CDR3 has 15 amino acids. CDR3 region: CASSVSPQGRETQYF. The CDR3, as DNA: TGTGCCAGCAGCGTCAGCCCCCAAGGGAGAGAGACCCAGTACTTC.

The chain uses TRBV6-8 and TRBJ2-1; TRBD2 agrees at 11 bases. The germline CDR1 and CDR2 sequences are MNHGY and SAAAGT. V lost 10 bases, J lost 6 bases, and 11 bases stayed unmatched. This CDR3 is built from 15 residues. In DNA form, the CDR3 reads TGTGCCACCTTCTCCCTAGCGGGGGGCCGCAATGAGCAGTTCTTC. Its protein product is CATFSLAGGRNEQFF.

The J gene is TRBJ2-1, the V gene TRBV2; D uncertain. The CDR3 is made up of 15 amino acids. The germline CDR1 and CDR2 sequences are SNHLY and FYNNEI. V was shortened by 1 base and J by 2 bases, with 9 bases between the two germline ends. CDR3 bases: TGTGCCAGCAGTGAAGAAAGCGATACCTACAATGAGCAGTTCTTC. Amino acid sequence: CASSEESDTYNEQFF.

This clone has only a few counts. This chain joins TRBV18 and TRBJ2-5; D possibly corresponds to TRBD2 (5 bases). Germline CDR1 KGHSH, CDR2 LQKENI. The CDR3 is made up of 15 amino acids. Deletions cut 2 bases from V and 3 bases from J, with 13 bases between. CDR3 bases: TGTGCCAGCTCACCAAGGACGGGGAGTGAAGAGACCCAGTACTTC. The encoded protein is CASSPRTGSEETQYF.

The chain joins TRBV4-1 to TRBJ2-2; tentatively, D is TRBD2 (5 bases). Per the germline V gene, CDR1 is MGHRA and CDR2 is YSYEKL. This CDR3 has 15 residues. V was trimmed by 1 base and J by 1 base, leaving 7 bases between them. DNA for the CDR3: TGCGCCAGCAGCCAAGGAGGGCTGAACACCGGGGAGCTGTTTTTT. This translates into CASSQGGLNTGELFF.

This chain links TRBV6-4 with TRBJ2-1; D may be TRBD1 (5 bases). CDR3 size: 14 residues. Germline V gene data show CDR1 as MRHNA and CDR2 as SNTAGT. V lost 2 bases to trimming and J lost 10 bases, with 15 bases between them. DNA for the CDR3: TGTGCCAGCAGTGACCCCCTACGACAGTACGAGCAGTTCTTC. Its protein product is CASSDPLRQYEQFF.

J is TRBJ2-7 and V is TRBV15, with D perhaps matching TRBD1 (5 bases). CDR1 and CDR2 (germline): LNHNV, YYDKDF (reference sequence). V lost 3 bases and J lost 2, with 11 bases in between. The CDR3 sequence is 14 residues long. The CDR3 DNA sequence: TGTGCCACCAGCAGCAGGGCGTATACCTACGAGCAGTACTTC. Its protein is CATSSRAYTYEQYF.

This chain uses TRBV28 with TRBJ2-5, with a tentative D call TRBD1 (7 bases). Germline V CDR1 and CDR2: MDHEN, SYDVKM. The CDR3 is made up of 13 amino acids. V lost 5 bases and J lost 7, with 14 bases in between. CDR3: CASSHNRGGTQYF. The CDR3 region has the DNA TGTGCCAGCAGTCATAACAGGGGAGGGACCCAGTACTTC.

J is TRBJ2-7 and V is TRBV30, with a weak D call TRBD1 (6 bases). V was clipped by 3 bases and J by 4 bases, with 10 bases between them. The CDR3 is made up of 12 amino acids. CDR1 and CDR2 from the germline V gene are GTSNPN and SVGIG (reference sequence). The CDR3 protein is CAWRGAAYEQYF. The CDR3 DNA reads TGTGCCTGGAGGGGGGCAGCTTACGAGCAGTACTTC. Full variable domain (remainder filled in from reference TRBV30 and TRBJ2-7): SQTIHQWPATLVQPVGSPLSLECTVEGTSNPNLYWYRQAAGRGLQLLFYSVGIGQISSEVPQNLSASRPQDRQFILSSKKLLLSDSGFYLCAWRGAAYEQYFGPGTRLTVT.

DNA of the CDR3: TGTGCCAGCAGCTTAGCGCGGGCGGGGGGCTCCTCCTACGAGCAGTACTTC. Protein: CASSLARAGGSSYEQYF. The chain combines TRBV7-9 with TRBJ2-7; the match to TRBD2 covers 8 bases. The germline V gene encodes CDR1 SEHNR and CDR2 FQNEAQ (reference sequence). With 0 bases clipped from V and 0 bases from J, the junction kept 7 bases outside the gene matches. This CDR3 is built from 17 residues.

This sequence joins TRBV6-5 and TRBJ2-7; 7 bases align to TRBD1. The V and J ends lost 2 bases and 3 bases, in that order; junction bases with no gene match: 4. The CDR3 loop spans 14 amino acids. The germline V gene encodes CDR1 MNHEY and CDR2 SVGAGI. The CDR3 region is CASSYGQGDYEQYF. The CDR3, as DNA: TGTGCCAGCAGTTACGGGCAGGGGGACTACGAGCAGTACTTC.